These 17 T cell receptor beta chains originate from one sample sequenced in a study of T cell changes during pregnancy in multiple sclerosis. Only in-frame clones appear in the TCRdb table, and some are missing; sequencing was by immunoSEQ multiplex PCR. The table shows 14,000 to 15,000 clones, with approximately 86% occurring only once. Sequenced here: CD8+ T cells from peripheral blood mononuclear cells, sampled in the first trimester of pregnancy. The receptor set was obtained from a female donor with multiple sclerosis, enrolled in a pregnancy study.

V is TRBV19 and J is TRBJ2-4, with TRBD1 matching 8 bases. The CDR3 totals 14 residues. Germline trimming cut 5 bases from V and 7 bases from J; bases unmatched to any gene: 7. Germline CDR1 LNHDA, CDR2 SQIVND (reference sequence). CDR3 nucleotides: TGTGCCAGTAGTGCGCAGGGGGCGGTTAACATTCAGTACTTC. Translated, it gives CASSAQGAVNIQYF.

This chain links TRBV7-9 with TRBJ1-2, with 11 bases that match TRBD1. This CDR3 region has 16 residues. Germline trimming cut 4 bases from V and 0 bases from J; bases unmatched to any gene: 4. Germline loops: CDR1 SEHNR, CDR2 FQNEAQ (reference sequence). CDR3 amino acids: CASSSGTGGSNYGYTF. CDR3 bases: TGTGCCAGCAGCTCTGGGACAGGGGGTTCTAACTATGGCTACACCTTC.

The chain is built from TRBV7-9 and TRBJ2-5, with 12 positions matching TRBD2. V shed 7 bases, J shed 6 bases, and the junction held 12 bases outside the gene matches. This CDR3 is built from 16 residues. CDR1 and CDR2 (germline): SEHNR, FQNEAQ (reference sequence). CDR3 sequence: CASTLTTSGGPKTQYF. The CDR3 DNA reads TGTGCCAGCACCTTGACGACTAGCGGGGGCCCCAAGACCCAGTACTTC.

The V gene is TRBV27, the J gene TRBJ1-1; possible D gene TRBD1, 5 bases. This CDR3 has 14 amino acids. Deletions cut 5 bases from V and 4 bases from J, with 14 bases between. Per germline, CDR1 MNHEY and CDR2 SMNVEV (reference sequence). The DNA for the CDR3 is TGTGCCAGCAGTGCGACAGAACTGGGCACTGAAGCTTTCTTT. Protein: CASSATELGTEAFF.

The V call is TRBV19, the J call TRBJ2-3; D is perhaps TRBD2 (5 bases). The CDR3 covers 15 residues. From germline, CDR1 is LNHDA and CDR2 SQIVND (reference sequence). V was cut by 0 bases and J by 5 bases, with 12 bases left in between. For the CDR3, the DNA is TGTGCCAGTAGTATAGAGGCAGGACTGGGAGATACGCAGTATTTT. It is translated as CASSIEAGLGDTQYF.

Regarding this clone: The same CDR3 also results from other DNA sequences found in this sample. V gene TRBV5-1 combines with J gene TRBJ1-5, with D perhaps TRBD1 (6 bases). Germline loops: CDR1 SGHRS, CDR2 YFSETQ. The CDR3 is made up of 13 amino acids. The V end was cut by 2 bases, the J end by 5 bases, with 8 bases between. CDR3 bases: TGCGCCAGCAGCTTCGAGGGGGATCAGCCCCAGCATTTT. It is translated as CASSFEGDQPQHF.

This clone was observed a single time. The rearrangement links TRBV2 to TRBJ2-7; TRBD1 is a possible D gene (6 bases). The CDR3 spans 13 residues. V was cut by 6 bases and J by 0 bases, with 9 bases left in between. The germline V gene encodes CDR1 SNHLY and CDR2 FYNNEI. CDR3 region: CASSGQLSYEQYF. In nucleotides, the CDR3 is TGTGCCAGCAGCGGACAGCTCTCCTACGAGCAGTACTTC.

The J gene is TRBJ2-5, the V gene TRBV4-1; D remains unclear. The length of the CDR3 is 13 residues. Trimming took off 6 bases at V and 4 bases at J, with 12 bases between the two ends. Germline assignment: CDR1 MGHRA and CDR2 YSYEKL. The CDR3 reads CASSPSGRETQYF. DNA for the CDR3: TGCGCCAGCAGTCCAAGTGGGCGAGAGACCCAGTACTTC.

The chain recombines TRBV27 with TRBJ1-1; TRBD1 matches 9 bases. From germline, CDR1 is MNHEY and CDR2 SMNVEV (reference sequence). The CDR3 length is 15 residues. The V and J ends lost 5 bases and 2 bases, in that order; junction bases with no gene match: 6. The CDR3 here is CASSDLGQGNTEAFF. As DNA, the CDR3 is TGTGCCAGCAGTGATCTGGGACAGGGAAACACTGAAGCTTTCTTT.

The rearrangement uses TRBV4-1 and TRBJ1-6, with D unresolved. Germline CDR1 MGHRA, CDR2 YSYEKL. The V end lost 0 bases, the J end lost 9 bases, and 3 bases lay between the germline ends. The CDR3 contains 12 residues. The CDR3 DNA is TGCGCCAGCAGCCAAGATAGTTCACCCCTCCACTTT. Protein product: CASSQDSSPLHF.

The chain links TRBV6-4 to TRBJ2-3; 7 nucleotides align to TRBD2. Trimming at V came to 4 bases and at J to 6 bases, leaving 4 bases not matched to a gene. The CDR3 runs 13 residues. Germline V gives CDR1 MRHNA, CDR2 SNTAGT. CDR3 sequence: CASSVAGEDTQYF. The CDR3 DNA reads TGTGCCAGCAGTGTTGCGGGAGAGGATACGCAGTATTTT.

This chain connects TRBV30 to TRBJ2-5; D gene ambiguous. The CDR3 has 14 residues. V was clipped by 0 bases and J by 3 bases, with 11 bases between them. CDR1 and CDR2 (germline): GTSNPN, SVGIG (reference sequence). The CDR3 DNA reads TGTGCCTGGAGTGTATTAAACAGTGAAGAGACCCAGTACTTC. Its translation: CAWSVLNSEETQYF.

The chain links TRBV27 to TRBJ2-3; 8 bases agree with TRBD2. Germline V CDR1 and CDR2: MNHEY, SMNVEV (reference sequence). Losses at the gene ends were 7 bases for V and 0 bases for J; bases not matched to a gene: 3. The CDR3 spans 14 residues. CDR3 DNA sequence: TGTGCCAGCAAATTAGCGGGGAGCACAGATACGCAGTATTTT. As protein: CASKLAGSTDTQYF.

This sequence joins TRBV6-1 and TRBJ2-2; 9 bases fit TRBD2. Unmatched junction bases numbered 0, after V lost 0 bases and J lost 4 bases. The CDR3 totals 15 residues. CDR1 and CDR2 (germline): MNHNS, SASEGT. CDR3 DNA sequence: TGTGCCAGCAGTGAAGCTAGCGGGAGCACCGGGGAGCTGTTTTTT. This sequence encodes CASSEASGSTGELFF.

This clone has just one count. The chain links TRBV4-1 to TRBJ2-1; 8 nucleotides line up with TRBD2. V shed 0 bases and J 2 bases; nucleotides not matched to a gene: 9. Germline values: CDR1 MGHRA, CDR2 YSYEKL. The CDR3 sequence is 18 residues long. This CDR3 is CASSQELVGRGAYNEQFF. The CDR3 DNA reads as TGCGCCAGCAGCCAAGAACTGGTTGGGCGGGGGGCCTACAATGAGCAGTTCTTC.

This clone is labeled as medium-sized (0.01 to 0.1%). The chain carries TRBV19 and TRBJ1-1; D is uncertain. Germline V lookup: CDR1 LNHDA, CDR2 SQIVND (reference sequence). V was cut by 5 bases and J by 3 bases, with 13 bases left in between. This CDR3 spans 14 amino acids. CDR3 DNA: TGTGCCAGTAGTGTAACTTACGGGGACACTGAAGCTTTCTTT. As protein: CASSVTYGDTEAFF.

The chain is built from TRBV7-8 and TRBJ2-7, with D maybe TRBD2 (6 bases). Germline V gene lookup returns CDR1 SGHVS and CDR2 FQNEAQ. The V end lost 1 base, the J end lost 2 bases, and 9 bases lay between the germline ends. CDR3 length: 14 residues. The DNA for the CDR3 is TGTGCCAGCAGCTTAGGGGACTTAGCCTACGAGCAGTACTTC. Protein product: CASSLGDLAYEQYF.